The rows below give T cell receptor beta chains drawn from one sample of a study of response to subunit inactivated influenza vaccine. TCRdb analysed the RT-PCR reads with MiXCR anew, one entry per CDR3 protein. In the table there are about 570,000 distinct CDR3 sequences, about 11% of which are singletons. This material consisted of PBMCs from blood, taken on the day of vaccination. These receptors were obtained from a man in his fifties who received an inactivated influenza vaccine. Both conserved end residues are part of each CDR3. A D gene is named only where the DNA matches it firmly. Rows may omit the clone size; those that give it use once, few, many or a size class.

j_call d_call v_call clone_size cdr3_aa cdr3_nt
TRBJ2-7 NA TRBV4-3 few CASSQEWVAYEQYF TGCGCCAGCAGCCAAGAGTGGGTCGCCTACGAGCAGTACTTC
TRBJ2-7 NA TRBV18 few CASSPTGETSYEQYF TGTGCCAGCTCACCAACCGGGGAGACTAGCTACGAGCAGTACTTC
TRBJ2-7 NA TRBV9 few CASSVLQGPSEQYF TGTGCCAGCAGCGTATTGCAGGGCCCCAGCGAGCAGTACTTC
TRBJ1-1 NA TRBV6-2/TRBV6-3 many CASSRHLWNTEAFF TGTGCCAGCAGTCGACACCTCTGGAACACTGAAGCTTTCTTT
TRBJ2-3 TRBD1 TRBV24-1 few CATGDRGQGTQYF TGTGCCACCGGAGACAGGGGGCAAGGTACGCAGTATTTT
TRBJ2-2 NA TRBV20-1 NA CSASPGAGDTGELFF TGCAGTGCTAGCCCGGGGGCGGGGGACACCGGGGAGCTGTTTTTT
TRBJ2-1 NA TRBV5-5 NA CASSPKLADSYNEQFF TGTGCCAGCAGCCCGAAGTTAGCGGACTCCTACAATGAGCAGTTCTTC
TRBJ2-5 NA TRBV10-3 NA CATKRGGETQYF TGTGCCACCAAGAGGGGTGGCGAGACCCAGTACTTC
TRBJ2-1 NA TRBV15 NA CATSRGRGLDEQFF TGTGCCACCAGCAGAGGAAGGGGTCTGGATGAGCAGTTCTTC
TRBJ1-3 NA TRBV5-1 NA CASSIDGVSGNTIYF TGCGCCAGCAGCATAGACGGGGTCTCTGGAAACACCATATATTTT
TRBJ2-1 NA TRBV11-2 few CASSLGWSEQFF TGTGCCAGCAGCTTAGGATGGAGTGAGCAGTTCTTC
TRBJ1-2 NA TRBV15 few CATSRVGGNIYGYTF TGTGCCACCAGCAGGGTGGGAGGGAACATCTATGGCTACACCTTC
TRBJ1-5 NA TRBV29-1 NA CSAGAAFNQPQHF TGCAGCGCCGGGGCAGCCTTCAATCAGCCCCAGCATTTT
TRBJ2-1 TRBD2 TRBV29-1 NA CSVVAGIYNEQFF TGCAGCGTTGTAGCGGGAATCTACAATGAGCAGTTCTTC
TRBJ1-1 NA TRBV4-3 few CASSQGDTGRTEAFF TGCGCCAGCAGCCAAGGGGACACGGGAAGGACTGAAGCTTTCTTT
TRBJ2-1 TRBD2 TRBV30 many CAWSRDYTYNEQFF TGTGCCTGGAGCCGGGACTACACCTACAACGAGCAGTTCTTC
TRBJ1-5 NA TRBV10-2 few CASNPGSNQPQHF TGCGCCAGCAACCCGGGGAGCAATCAGCCCCAGCATTTT
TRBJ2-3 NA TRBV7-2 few CASSLAPLAQHGDTQYF TGTGCCAGCAGCTTAGCGCCGCTAGCTCAGCATGGGGATACGCAGTATTTT
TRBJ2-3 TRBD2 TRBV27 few CASSMTSGRLTDTQYF TGTGCCAGCAGTATGACTAGCGGGAGGTTGACAGATACGCAGTATTTT
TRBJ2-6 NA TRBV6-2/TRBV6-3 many CASSYYPPGWLVSGANVLTF TGTGCCAGCAGTTACTACCCCCCAGGGTGGCTAGTCTCTGGGGCCAACGTCCTGACTTTC
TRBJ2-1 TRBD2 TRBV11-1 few CASSTERGGRDEQFF TGTGCCAGCAGCACCGAGCGGGGGGGCAGGGATGAGCAGTTCTTC
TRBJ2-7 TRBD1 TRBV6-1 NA CASSGQGTSYEQYF TGTGCCAGCAGTGGACAGGGGACCTCCTACGAGCAGTACTTC